This T cell receptor beta chain was obtained from a study of glioma-infiltrating T cells after dendritic cell vaccination. Up to 2 ug genomic DNA was used for TCRB CDR3 amplification. Amplification used 60 V beta primers and 13 J beta primers. Sequencing was performed with immunoSEQ multiplex PCR; in TCRdb, only in-frame clones are kept and a portion is missing. Here the sample spans 85,000 to 100,000 clones, about 81% being singletons. The CDR3 spans 15 residues. In germline, CDR1 is MNHEY, CDR2 SVGAGI. The V gene lost 7 bases and the J gene lost 1 base, with 16 bases spanning the gap. Time point here: after dendritic cell vaccination, including at tumor progression/relapse. No glioblastoma patient carried an isocitrate dehydrogenase mutation.

Sequenced here: blood, sampled after dendritic cell vaccination. This chain connects TRBV6-5 to TRBJ1-1; D is unresolved. This TCR derives from a human donor with glioblastoma. The CDR3 is CASTLFRPGNTEAFF. Here the CDR3 DNA reads TGTGCCAGCACCCTCTTCCGCCCCGGGAACACTGAAGCTTTCTTT.